This TCR beta chain was found in a study of blood T cells in healthy people across ages. The sample holds a few counts of this clonotype. It was with a sample-barcoded 5' primer and a J-beta primer mix that a second PCR of about 6 to 12 cycles was run. Each cDNA molecule, via a template-switch adaptor with 12 random nucleotides, was tagged. TCRdb re-called the 5' RACE reads with MiXCR, one entry per CDR3 protein. The data contain over 1,200,000 distinct CDR3 sequences, roughly 59% of them singletons. Samples each had at least 5.5 micrograms of total RNA extracted. Looked up from germline, CDR1 is SGHTA and CDR2 is FQGNSA. This CDR3 spans 15 amino acids. V lost 3 bases, J lost 8 bases, and 3 bases stayed unmatched.

The receptor was isolated from a man aged 18-30 years in good health. The rearrangement joins TRBV7-2 to TRBJ2-1; 14 bases map to TRBD2. The specimen was blood. CDR3 protein: CASSLTSGGGDEQFF. CDR3 in DNA: TGTGCCAGCAGCTTGACTAGCGGGGGGGGGGATGAGCAGTTCTTC.